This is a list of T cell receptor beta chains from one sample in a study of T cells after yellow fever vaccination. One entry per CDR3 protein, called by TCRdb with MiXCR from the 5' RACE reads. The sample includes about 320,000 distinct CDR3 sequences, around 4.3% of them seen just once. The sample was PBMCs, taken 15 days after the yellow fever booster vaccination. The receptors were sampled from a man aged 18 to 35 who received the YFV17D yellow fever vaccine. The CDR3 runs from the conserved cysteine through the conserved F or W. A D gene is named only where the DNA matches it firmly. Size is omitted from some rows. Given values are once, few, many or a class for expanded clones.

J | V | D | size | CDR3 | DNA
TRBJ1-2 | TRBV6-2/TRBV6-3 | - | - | CASSYPPGRGGYTF | TGTGCCAGCAGTTACCCCCCAGGGAGAGGTGGCTACACCTTC
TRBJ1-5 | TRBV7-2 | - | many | CASSQRQGEAQPQHF | TGTGCCAGCAGCCAGAGGCAGGGAGAGGCTCAGCCCCAGCATTTT
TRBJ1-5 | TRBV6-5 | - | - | CASSDPGQYQPQHF | TGTGCCAGCAGTGACCCGGGACAATATCAGCCCCAGCATTTT
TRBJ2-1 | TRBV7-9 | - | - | CASSPRGGSAEQFF | TGTGCCAGCAGCCCTAGGGGGGGGTCAGCTGAGCAGTTCTTC
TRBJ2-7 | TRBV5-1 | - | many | CASSPYGTYEQYF | TGCGCCAGCTCCCCTTACGGGACCTACGAGCAGTACTTC
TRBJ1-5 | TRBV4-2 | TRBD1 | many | CASSQDRDRNQPQHF | TGTGCCAGCAGCCAGGACAGGGACCGCAATCAGCCCCAGCATTTT
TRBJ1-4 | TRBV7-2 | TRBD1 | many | CASSPHTGGSEKLFF | TGTGCCAGCAGCCCTCATACAGGGGGGAGTGAAAAACTGTTTTTT
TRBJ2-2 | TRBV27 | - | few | CASTPTGLTTGELFF | TGTGCCAGTACCCCGACGGGTCTTACCACCGGGGAGCTGTTTTTT
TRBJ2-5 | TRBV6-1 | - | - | CALMRGGQETQYF | TGTGCCCTCATGAGGGGGGGGCAAGAGACCCAGTACTTC
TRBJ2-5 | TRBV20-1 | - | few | CSARSAGKLRVETQYF | TGCAGTGCTAGGTCGGCAGGCAAATTAAGGGTAGAGACCCAGTACTTC
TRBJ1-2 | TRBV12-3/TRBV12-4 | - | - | CASSLNWGARDGYTF | TGTGCCAGCAGTTTAAATTGGGGGGCGCGAGATGGCTACACCTTC
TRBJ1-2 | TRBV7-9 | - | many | CASSRQGTNYGYTF | TGTGCCAGCAGCCGTCAGGGGACTAACTATGGCTACACCTTC
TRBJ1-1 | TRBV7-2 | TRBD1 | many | CASSSDRGGTEAFF | TGTGCCAGCAGCTCGGACAGGGGTGGGACTGAAGCTTTCTTT
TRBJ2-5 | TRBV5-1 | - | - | CASTDQGFIQETQYF | TGCGCCAGCACCGACCAGGGGTTCATACAAGAGACCCAGTACTTC
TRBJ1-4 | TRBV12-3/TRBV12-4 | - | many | CASSLQGGGATNEKLFF | TGTGCCAGCAGTTTACAGGGAGGAGGTGCAACTAATGAAAAACTGTTTTTT
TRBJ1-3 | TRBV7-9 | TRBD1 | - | CASSHRTGFRSGNTIYF | TGTGCCAGCAGTCATAGGACAGGTTTTAGGTCTGGAAACACCATATATTTT
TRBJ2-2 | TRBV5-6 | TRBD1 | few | CASSRYGGQGSTGELFF | TGTGCCAGCAGCCGGTACGGAGGACAGGGGAGCACCGGGGAGCTGTTTTTT
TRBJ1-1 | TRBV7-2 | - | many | CASSPDSNTEAFF | TGTGCCAGCAGCCCGGACAGTAACACTGAAGCTTTCTTT
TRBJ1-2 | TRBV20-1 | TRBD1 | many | CSASTGTVTYGYTF | TGCAGTGCTTCAACCGGGACAGTTACCTATGGCTACACCTTC
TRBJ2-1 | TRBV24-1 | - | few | CATSDFQGEQFF | TGTGCCACCAGTGATTTCCAGGGTGAGCAGTTCTTC
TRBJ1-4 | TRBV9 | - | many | CASSSSLGSNEKLFF | TGTGCCAGCAGCTCCTCCCTGGGAAGTAATGAAAAACTGTTTTTT
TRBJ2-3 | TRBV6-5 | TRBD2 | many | CASRITSGGTDTQYF | TGTGCCAGCAGAATCACTAGCGGGGGCACAGATACGCAGTATTTT
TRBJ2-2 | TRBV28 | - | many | CAFGTPNTGELFF | TGTGCCTTCGGGACACCGAACACCGGGGAGCTGTTTTTT
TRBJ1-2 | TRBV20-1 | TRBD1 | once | CSARDTGGISGYTF | TGCAGTGCTAGAGACACAGGGGGCATCTCCGGCTACACCTTC
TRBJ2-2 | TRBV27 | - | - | CASSLSFNTGELFF | TGTGCCAGCAGTTTATCGTTCAACACCGGGGAGCTGTTTTTT
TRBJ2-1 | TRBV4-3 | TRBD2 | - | CASSQITGTRDNEQFF | TGCGCCAGCAGCCAAATAACCGGGACTAGGGACAATGAGCAGTTCTTC
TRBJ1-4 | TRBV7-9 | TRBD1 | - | CASSRQGEKLFF | TGTGCCAGCAGCCGACAGGGGGAAAAACTGTTTTTT
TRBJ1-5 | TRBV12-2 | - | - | CASRLVAGWSNQPQHF | TGTGCAAGTCGCTTAGTCGCCGGATGGAGCAATCAGCCCCAGCATTTT
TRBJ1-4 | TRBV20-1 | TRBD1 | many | CSARARGHTNEKLFF | TGCAGTGCTAGAGCTAGGGGGCATACTAATGAAAAACTGTTTTTT
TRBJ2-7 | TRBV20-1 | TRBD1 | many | CSARAPGGQTYEQYF | TGCAGTGCTAGGGCCCCAGGGGGCCAGACTTACGAGCAGTACTTC
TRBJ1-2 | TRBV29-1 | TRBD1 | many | CSVATGGYGYTF | TGCAGCGTTGCGACAGGGGGCTATGGCTACACCTTC
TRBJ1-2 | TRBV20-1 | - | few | CSASAWPSENSYTF | TGCAGTGCCAGTGCTTGGCCCAGCGAGAATAGCTACACCTTC
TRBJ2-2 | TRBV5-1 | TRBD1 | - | CASRLGDRDTGELFF | TGCGCCAGCAGACTGGGGGACAGGGACACCGGGGAGCTGTTTTTT
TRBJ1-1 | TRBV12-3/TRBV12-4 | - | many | CASSVITGRLAFF | TGTGCCAGCAGTGTCATTACAGGGAGGCTAGCTTTCTTT
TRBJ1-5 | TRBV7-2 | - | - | CASSGSLAWDQPQHF | TGTGCCAGCAGCGGGAGCCTCGCTTGGGATCAGCCCCAGCATTTT
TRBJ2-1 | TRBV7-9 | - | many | CASSWDLGLSEQFF | TGTGCCAGCAGCTGGGACCTAGGGTTGAGTGAGCAGTTCTTC
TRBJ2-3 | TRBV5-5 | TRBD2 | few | CASSTSGGNTDTQYF | TGTGCCAGCAGCACTAGCGGGGGGAATACAGATACGCAGTATTTT
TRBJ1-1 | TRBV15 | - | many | CATSREPGAHHEAFF | TGTGCCACCAGCAGAGAACCCGGGGCCCACCATGAAGCTTTCTTT
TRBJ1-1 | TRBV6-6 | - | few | CASSYSMQSGNTEAFF | TGTGCCAGCAGTTACTCGATGCAGTCGGGAAACACTGAAGCTTTCTTT
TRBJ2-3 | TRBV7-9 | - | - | CASRVQSTSTDTQYF | TGTGCCAGCAGGGTACAGAGCACTAGCACAGATACGCAGTATTTT
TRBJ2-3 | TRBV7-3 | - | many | CASSTRQADTQYF | TGTGCCAGCAGCACCCGACAGGCAGATACGCAGTATTTT
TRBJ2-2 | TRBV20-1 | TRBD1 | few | CSARGQTGVGLFF | TGCAGTGCTAGAGGCCAGACAGGGGTCGGGCTGTTTTTT
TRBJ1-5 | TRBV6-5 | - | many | CASRKLQGSEAGGQPQHF | TGTGCCAGCAGGAAGCTACAGGGATCCGAGGCGGGAGGTCAGCCCCAGCATTTT
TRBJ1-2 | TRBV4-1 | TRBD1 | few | CASSQGQGALYGYTF | TGCGCCAGCAGCCAAGGACAGGGGGCCCTCTATGGCTACACCTTC
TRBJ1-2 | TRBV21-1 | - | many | CASSKADYGYTF | TGTGCCAGCAGCAAAGCAGACTATGGCTACACCTTC
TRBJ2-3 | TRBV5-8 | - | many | CASSLTGRGPDTQYF | TGTGCCAGCAGCTTGACCGGCAGGGGCCCAGATACGCAGTATTTT
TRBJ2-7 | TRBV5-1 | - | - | CASSPGNEQYF | TGCGCCAGCAGCCCCGGGAACGAGCAGTACTTC
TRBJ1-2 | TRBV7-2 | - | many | CASSLDGGLYYGYTF | TGTGCCAGCAGCTTAGATGGCGGACTATACTATGGCTACACCTTC
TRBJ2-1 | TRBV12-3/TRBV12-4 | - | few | CASSLAREYEQFF | TGTGCCAGCAGTTTAGCTAGGGAATATGAGCAGTTCTTC
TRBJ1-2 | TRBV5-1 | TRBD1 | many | CASSFRQGPNYGYTF | TGCGCCAGCAGCTTTAGACAGGGACCTAACTATGGCTACACCTTC
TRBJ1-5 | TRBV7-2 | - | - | CASSPDPFEPQHF | TGTGCCAGCAGTCCAGACCCTTTTGAGCCCCAGCATTTT
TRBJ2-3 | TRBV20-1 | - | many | CSARDQQQGTDTQYF | TGCAGTGCTAGAGATCAACAGCAGGGCACAGATACGCAGTATTTT
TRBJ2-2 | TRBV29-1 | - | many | CSVRAGELFF | TGCAGCGTTAGGGCCGGGGAGCTGTTTTTT
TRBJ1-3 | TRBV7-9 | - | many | CASRASQSGNTIYF | TGTGCCAGCAGGGCCTCCCAGTCTGGAAACACCATATATTTT
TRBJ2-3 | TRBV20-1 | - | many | CSARGSLKTDTQYF | TGCAGTGCTAGAGGATCCCTGAAGACAGATACGCAGTATTTT